These 15 T cell receptor beta chains came from one sample sequenced in a study of cytomegalovirus exposure and HLA in healthy donors. The protocol was immunoSEQ multiplex PCR, while the TCRdb copy is restricted to in-frame clones and leaves out a portion. The sample lists some 320,000 clones, roughly nine tenths occurring once. Sequenced sample: PBMCs. Receptor source: a woman in her thirties in good health and CMV-seropositive.

V and J are TRBV4-1 and TRBJ2-7; 8 bases fit TRBD2. Germline-derived CDR1 and CDR2 are MGHRA and YSYEKL. This CDR3 region has 17 residues. V gave up 0 bases and J gave up 4 bases; unmatched junction bases: 11. The CDR3 DNA is TGCGCCAGCAGCCAAGATCCTCGACTAGCGTCGTGGTACGAGCAGTACTTC. Protein: CASSQDPRLASWYEQYF.

The chain employs TRBV5-6 and TRBJ2-5; D may be TRBD1 (6 bases). Germline assignment: CDR1 SGHDT and CDR2 YYEEEE. The CDR3 spans 13 residues. V lost 6 bases to trimming and J lost 2 bases, with 11 bases between them. Written as DNA, the CDR3 is TGTGCCAGCATGTGGGGGCGGCAAGAGACCCAGTACTTC. Translated: CASMWGRQETQYF. Supplemented by reference TRBV5-6 and TRBJ2-5, the full variable domain reads DAGVTQSPTHLIKTRGQQVTLRCSPKSGHDTVSWYQQALGQGPQFIFQYYEEEERQRGNFPDRFSGHQFPNYSSELNVNALLLGDSALYLCASMWGRQETQYFGPGTRLLVL.

On this clone: This specimen includes other DNA sequences encoding the same CDR3. The chain uses TRBV9 and TRBJ1-5; D gene uncertain. Trimming stripped 3 bases from V and 0 bases from J, with 16 bases between. Germline-derived CDR1 and CDR2 are SGDLS and YYNGEE. This CDR3 is built from 17 residues. The CDR3 nucleotides read TGTGCCAGCAGCGCCGATAAGGATCCAACTAGCAATCAGCCCCAGCATTTT. It encodes CASSADKDPTSNQPQHF.

The rearrangement links TRBV27 to TRBJ2-5; 7 bases line up with TRBD1. This CDR3 contains 18 residues. Looked up from germline, CDR1 is MNHEY and CDR2 is SMNVEV (reference sequence). J was trimmed by 1 base and V by 2 bases; bases with no gene match: 13. CDR3 amino acids: CASSLTGQPERGQETQYF. CDR3 in DNA: TGTGCCAGCAGTTTAACGGGACAGCCCGAGAGGGGCCAAGAGACCCAGTACTTC.

V is TRBV27 and J is TRBJ2-3; D is possibly TRBD1 or TRBD2 (6 bases each). V dropped 8 bases and J dropped 4 bases, with 13 bases sitting between them. The CDR3 covers 13 residues. The germline V gene has CDR1 MNHEY and CDR2 SMNVEV (reference sequence). Here the CDR3 reads CASSRGQPDTQYF. DNA of the CDR3: TGTGCCAGCTCCCGGGGGCAGCCAGATACGCAGTATTTT.

This chain connects TRBV2 to TRBJ2-7; D may be TRBD1 (6 bases). This CDR3 has 15 residues. The V and J ends lost 2 bases and 3 bases respectively, with 14 bases between them. Germline CDR1 SNHLY, CDR2 FYNNEI. The CDR3 is CASSEYQGHLYEQYF. CDR3 bases: TGTGCCAGCAGTGAATATCAGGGACACCTCTACGAGCAGTACTTC. Variable domain in full (rest from reference TRBV2 and TRBJ2-7): EPEVTQTPSHQVTQMGQEVILRCVPISNHLYFYWYRQILGQKVEFLVSFYNNEISEKSEIFDDQFSVERPDGSNFTLKIRSTKLEDSAMYFCASSEYQGHLYEQYFGPGTRLTVT.

This clone was seen only once. The chain carries TRBV6-6 and TRBJ1-1; D is uncertain. Trimming shortened V by 2 bases and J by 10 bases, and 8 bases separated the two germline ends. The germline CDR1 and CDR2 sequences are MNHNY and SVGAGI (reference sequence). The CDR3 extends over 11 amino acids. The CDR3 is CASSYGVGAFF. For the CDR3, the DNA is TGTGCCAGCAGTTACGGGGTAGGAGCTTTCTTT.

This chain joins TRBV27 and TRBJ1-4; maybe TRBD1 (5 bases). The CDR3 loop spans 15 amino acids. V lost 5 bases to trimming and J lost 3 bases, with 13 bases between them. The germline gives CDR1 MNHEY, CDR2 SMNVEV (reference sequence). The CDR3 DNA reads TGTGCCAGCAGTAATGGACACGTACCTAATGAAAAACTGTTTTTT. This codes for CASSNGHVPNEKLFF. Complete variable domain (other parts from reference TRBV27 and TRBJ1-4): EAQVTQNPRYLITVTGKKLTVTCSQNMNHEYMSWYRQDPGLGLRQIYYSMNVEVTDKGDVPEGYKVSRKEKRNFPLILESPSPNQTSLYFCASSNGHVPNEKLFFGSGTQLSVL.

The V call is TRBV9, the J call TRBJ2-3; possibly TRBD1 for D (6 bases). The V end was cut by 1 base, the J end by 1 base, with 10 bases between. The CDR3 is made up of 15 amino acids. Germline loops: CDR1 SGDLS, CDR2 YYNGEE. CDR3: CASSVQGIRTDTQYF. CDR3 nucleotide sequence: TGTGCCAGCAGCGTACAGGGGATTCGCACAGATACGCAGTATTTT.

CDR3 nucleotide sequence: TGTGCCAGCTCACCAACGGGGGATCGTAAGTTTAGCTACGAGCAGTACTTC. Protein: CASSPTGDRKFSYEQYF. The chain recombines TRBV18 with TRBJ2-7; weak D call: TRBD2 (6 bases). Germline V gene data show CDR1 as KGHSH and CDR2 as LQKENI. The CDR3 is 17 amino acids. V dropped 2 bases and J dropped 3 bases, with 20 bases sitting between them.

The chain uses TRBV7-2 and TRBJ2-7; D unresolved. V lost 2 bases, J lost 4 bases, and 12 bases lay in between. The CDR3 runs to 14 residues. Looked up from germline, CDR1 is SGHTA and CDR2 is FQGNSA. DNA of the CDR3: TGTGCCAGCAGCTTATCCCGTTTTGGTTACGAGCAGTACTTC. Translation: CASSLSRFGYEQYF.

This chain joins TRBV4-3 and TRBJ2-7; D is perhaps TRBD1 (6 bases). The CDR3 sequence is 14 residues long. With 3 bases removed from V and 0 bases from J, the gap between germline ends came to 9 bases. From germline, CDR1 is LGHNA and CDR2 YSLEER. The CDR3 nucleotides are TGCGCCAGCAGCCAGATGGACAGCTCCTACGAGCAGTACTTC. Translation: CASSQMDSSYEQYF.

This chain joins TRBV7-2 and TRBJ1-5, with TRBD1 matching over 12 bases. This CDR3 has 17 amino acids. The ends lost 5 bases at V and 0 bases at J; junction bases unmatched: 5. Germline V gene sequence: CDR1 SGHTA, CDR2 FQGNSA. CDR3 in amino acids: CASSRDRGPFSNQPQHF. CDR3 sequence (DNA): TGTGCCAGCAGCCGGGACAGGGGGCCTTTTAGCAATCAGCCCCAGCATTTT.

The rearrangement links TRBV30 to TRBJ1-1; D gene uncertain. V was cut by 1 base and J by 1 base, with 7 bases left in between. CDR1 and CDR2 from the germline V gene are GTSNPN and SVGIG (reference sequence). The CDR3 runs 13 residues. For the CDR3, the DNA is TGTGCCTGGAGTGAGCAGCAGAACACTGAAGCTTTCTTT. It encodes CAWSEQQNTEAFF.

The J gene is TRBJ2-1, the V gene TRBV4-3, with 7 bases fitting TRBD2. CDR3 size: 20 residues. Losses at the gene ends were 1 base for V and 0 bases for J; bases not matched to a gene: 15. Germline lookup yields CDR1 LGHNA and CDR2 YSLEER. The CDR3 region is CASSQVTILGGGSSYNEQFF. As DNA, the CDR3 is TGCGCCAGCAGCCAAGTGACGATTTTGGGCGGGGGAAGCTCCTACAATGAGCAGTTCTTC.